These 24 T cell receptor beta chains were sequenced from one sample in a study of blood T cell repertoires in COVID-19. Produced via immunoSEQ multiplex PCR; TCRdb's table is partial and in-frame only. The sample has some 160,000 clones; roughly 93% are singletons. Input material: peripheral blood. These TCRs come from a man aged 18 to 35 with COVID-19, enrolled during active disease.

The chain has TRBV5-6 and TRBJ2-3, with a tentative D call TRBD2 (6 bases). CDR1 and CDR2 (germline): SGHDT, YYEEEE. Trimming shortened V by 4 bases and J by 5 bases, and 11 bases separated the two germline ends. CDR3 length equals 13 residues. The CDR3 bases are TGTGCCAGCAGCCCTGGAGGGGTAGATACGCAGTATTTT. Translating gives CASSPGGVDTQYF.

This clone was seen just once. The CDR3 is CATSDPRGSNNEQFF. CDR3 bases: TGTGCCACCAGTGACCCCAGGGGGTCCAACAATGAGCAGTTCTTC. This rearrangement joins TRBV24-1 to TRBJ2-1, with TRBD1 matching over 7 bases. This CDR3 comprises 15 residues. J lost 5 bases, V lost 4 bases, and 7 bases had no gene match. Germline-derived CDR1 and CDR2 are KGHDR and SFDVKD.

V usage is TRBV5-4 and J usage is TRBJ2-2; no definite D call. The germline CDR1 and CDR2 sequences are SGHNT and YYREEE (reference sequence). The ends were cut back, 0 bases at V and 4 bases at J, with 7 bases in the middle. The CDR3 sequence is 14 residues long. The CDR3 loop reads CASSLEQITGELFF. CDR3 nucleotides: TGTGCCAGCAGCTTGGAACAGATCACCGGGGAGCTGTTTTTT.

The J gene is TRBJ2-2, the V gene TRBV7-7; 7 bases map to TRBD2. V dropped 2 bases and J dropped 0; count of bases not matched to a gene: 3. The CDR3 totals 16 residues. Germline V gene lookup returns CDR1 SSHAT and CDR2 FNYEAQ (reference sequence). The CDR3 DNA reads as TGTGCCAGCAGCTTAACAGCGGGACCGAACACCGGGGAGCTGTTTTTT. Amino acids: CASSLTAGPNTGELFF.

The gene calls are TRBV5-6 and TRBJ2-2; D is possibly TRBD2 (5 bases). There are 14 residues in the CDR3. With 1 base removed from V and 8 bases from J, the gap between germline ends came to 12 bases. Germline V CDR1 and CDR2: SGHDT, YYEEEE. CDR3 loop: CASSLKDWMGELFF. In DNA form, the CDR3 reads TGTGCCAGCAGCTTGAAGGACTGGATGGGGGAGCTGTTTTTT.

The count of this clone is one. V gene TRBV5-4 combines with J gene TRBJ2-3; 10 bases are shared with TRBD2. The CDR3 covers 18 residues. Trimming at V came to 0 bases and at J to 0 bases, leaving 7 bases not matched to a gene. The germline V gene has CDR1 SGHNT and CDR2 YYREEE (reference sequence). DNA of the CDR3: TGTGCCAGCAGCTTGGCCCTAGCGGGAGACGTTAGCACAGATACGCAGTATTTT. Its protein product is CASSLALAGDVSTDTQYF.

The gene calls are TRBV28 and TRBJ2-1, with 8 bases fitting TRBD2. The junction had 13 bases not matched to a gene; V was cut back by 5 bases and J by 4 bases. Germline V gene lookup returns CDR1 MDHEN and CDR2 SYDVKM. The CDR3 totals 17 residues. This CDR3 is CASSPPTSGPIYNEQFF. For the CDR3, the DNA is TGTGCCAGCAGTCCACCTACTAGCGGCCCTATATACAATGAGCAGTTCTTC.

The chain has TRBV30 and TRBJ2-7; 8 bases align to TRBD1. This CDR3 region has 13 residues. CDR1 is GTSNPN, CDR2 SVGIG, per germline (reference sequence). The V gene end was trimmed by 8 bases and the J gene end by 2 bases; junction bases not matched to a gene: 8. CDR3 in amino acids: CAGRTGIPYEQYF. As DNA, the CDR3 is TGTGCCGGACGGACAGGGATTCCCTACGAGCAGTACTTC.

The CDR3: CASSQYTGPYEQYF. The CDR3 nucleotides read TGTGCCAGCAGCCAATATACAGGGCCCTACGAGCAGTACTTC. The chain employs TRBV3-1 (or the pseudogene TRBV3-2) and TRBJ2-7, with TRBD1 as a possible D gene (6 bases). The CDR3 has 14 amino acids. With 2 bases removed from V and 2 bases from J, the gap between germline ends came to 10 bases. Germline V gives CDR1 LGHDT, CDR2 YNNKEL (reference sequence).

The chain carries TRBV7-6 and TRBJ2-7, with 9 bases aligning to TRBD1. The germline gives CDR1 SGHVS, CDR2 FNYEAQ. Losses at the gene ends were 5 bases for V and 0 bases for J; bases not matched to a gene: 5. The CDR3 length is 15 residues. The CDR3 here is CASSRWTGASYEQYF. The DNA of the CDR3 is TGTGCCAGCAGCCGTTGGACAGGGGCCTCCTACGAGCAGTACTTC. The full variable domain, its missing parts supplied by reference TRBV7-6 and TRBJ2-7, is GAGVSQSPRYKVTKRGQDVALRCDPISGHVSLYWYRQALGQGPEFLTYFNYEAQQDKSGLPNDRFSAERPEGSISTLTIQRTEQRDSAMYRCASSRWTGASYEQYFGPGTRLTVT.

V gene TRBV6-6 combines with J gene TRBJ2-7, with D uncertain. Trimming left V 5 bases short and J 0 bases short, with 20 bases between. CDR3 length equals 17 residues. Germline CDR1 and CDR2: MNHNY and SVGAGI (reference sequence). The CDR3 nucleotides read TGTGCCAGCAGTCCCAATAGCCGTCCTAGACCCTCCTACGAGCAGTACTTC. It is translated as CASSPNSRPRPSYEQYF.

The gene calls are TRBV20-1 and TRBJ1-2; no definite D call. Germline V gene sequence: CDR1 DFQATT, CDR2 SNEGSKA (reference sequence). This CDR3 is built from 11 residues. V lost 5 bases to trimming and J lost 4 bases, with 8 bases between them. CDR3 nucleotide sequence: TGCAGTGCTGGCGGGTTCTATGGCTACACCTTC. Its translation is CSAGGFYGYTF.

This chain joins TRBV7-8 and TRBJ2-3; no firm D call. There are 15 residues in the CDR3. Germline CDR1 and CDR2: SGHVS and FQNEAQ. V dropped 2 bases and J dropped 0 bases, with 9 bases sitting between them. The CDR3 DNA reads as TGTGCCAGCAGCTTAATCGGTTCTAGCACAGATACGCAGTATTTT. Translating gives CASSLIGSSTDTQYF.

The chain is built from TRBV6-2 or TRBV6-3 and TRBJ2-1; 9 nucleotides align to TRBD2. V was clipped by 2 bases and J by 0 bases; unmatched bases: 5. Germline loops: CDR1 MNHEY, CDR2 SVGEGT. The CDR3 length is 17 residues. The DNA of the CDR3 is TGTGCCAGCAGTTACGGGCTAGCGGGGATCTCCTACAATGAGCAGTTCTTC. Translation: CASSYGLAGISYNEQFF.

The chain joins TRBV7-6 to TRBJ2-2, with 13 bases fitting TRBD2. Per germline, CDR1 SGHVS and CDR2 FNYEAQ. The CDR3 length is 15 residues. V lost 1 base to trimming and J lost 7 bases; unmatched junction nucleotides: 0. In nucleotides, the CDR3 is TGTGCCAGCAGCTTAGGGACTAGCGGGAGCGGGGAGCTGTTTTTT. Its protein product is CASSLGTSGSGELFF.

The chain has TRBV7-9 and TRBJ2-7; the match to TRBD1 covers 8 bases. V lost 5 bases to trimming and J lost 6 bases; unmatched junction nucleotides: 3. Germline lookup yields CDR1 SEHNR and CDR2 FQNEAQ (reference sequence). The CDR3 length is 12 residues. CDR3 bases: TGTGCCAGCAGCATCGACAGGGGCGAGCAGTACTTC. As protein: CASSIDRGEQYF.

V gene TRBV6-4 combines with J gene TRBJ2-1, with 8 bases lining up with TRBD2. V shed 4 bases, J shed 6 bases, and the junction held 5 bases outside the gene matches. Per the germline V gene, CDR1 is MRHNA and CDR2 is SNTAGT. The CDR3 spans 14 residues. The CDR3 bases are TGTGCCAGCAGTGTAACTAGCGGCCCCAATGAGCAGTTCTTC. Protein: CASSVTSGPNEQFF.

CDR3 loop: CASSFRGARPQHF. CDR3 DNA: TGTGCCAGCAGTTTCAGGGGTGCTCGGCCCCAGCATTTT. The J gene is TRBJ1-5, the V gene TRBV6-2 or TRBV6-3, with a possible D match to TRBD1 (6 bases). V shed 4 bases and J shed 9 bases, with 13 bases lying between them. The CDR3 runs 13 residues. In germline, CDR1 is MNHEY, CDR2 SVGEGT.

Notes on this clone: This sample also contains other DNA sequences that code for the same CDR3. J is TRBJ1-3 and V is TRBV4-3, with D hard to call. Trimming removed 0 bases at V and 4 bases at J, with 4 bases between. The CDR3 loop spans 13 amino acids. The V gene's germline CDR1 is LGHNA and CDR2 YSLEER. The DNA for the CDR3 is TGCGCCAGCAGCCAAGACAGGGGAAACACCATATATTTT. Translating gives CASSQDRGNTIYF.

V gene TRBV7-2 combines with J gene TRBJ1-1; 7 bases align to TRBD1. With 2 bases clipped from V and 7 bases from J, the junction kept 7 bases outside the gene matches. The germline V gene encodes CDR1 SGHTA and CDR2 FQGNSA. This CDR3 is built from 14 residues. The CDR3 here is CASSLWITGDEAFF. The CDR3 nucleotides are TGTGCCAGCAGCTTATGGATCACAGGGGATGAAGCTTTCTTT.

CDR3 sequence reads: CASSALAVYTDTQYF. The CDR3 nucleotides are TGTGCCAGCAGTGCACTAGCGGTCTACACAGATACGCAGTATTTT. V gene TRBV28 combines with J gene TRBJ2-3, with 8 bases that match TRBD2. The CDR3 extends over 15 amino acids. J gave up 2 bases and V 5 bases, and 6 bases lay outside the gene matches. Germline V gives CDR1 MDHEN, CDR2 SYDVKM.

The chain carries TRBV28 and TRBJ1-2, with D perhaps TRBD1 (6 bases). Germline V lookup: CDR1 MDHEN, CDR2 SYDVKM. The length of the CDR3 is 18 residues. Trimming stripped 8 bases from V and 9 bases from J, with 34 bases between. The CDR3 loop reads CASHTFQPRARTDLSYTF. In DNA, the CDR3 is TGTGCCAGCCATACCTTTCAGCCTCGAGCCCGGACAGACCTGAGCTACACCTTC.

J is TRBJ1-1 and V is TRBV9, with a weak D call TRBD1 (5 bases). Per the germline V gene, CDR1 is SGDLS and CDR2 is YYNGEE. The V and J ends lost 4 bases and 1 base respectively, with 14 bases between them. The CDR3 extends over 15 amino acids. The CDR3 loop is CASSRRGMANTEAFF. As DNA, the CDR3 is TGTGCCAGCAGCAGGAGGGGTATGGCGAACACTGAAGCTTTCTTT.

V is TRBV28 and J is TRBJ1-1; the match to TRBD1 covers 7 bases. Trimming at V came to 5 bases and at J to 1 base, leaving 4 bases not matched to a gene. Germline CDR1 and CDR2: MDHEN and SYDVKM. The CDR3 extends over 14 amino acids. The DNA of the CDR3 is TGTGCCAGCAGTCCCGGACAGGCGAACACTGAAGCTTTCTTT. As protein: CASSPGQANTEAFF.